The 27 T cell receptor beta chains in this list originate from one sample, sequenced in a study of a mutant IDH1 vaccine in newly diagnosed glioma. As for time point: week 5, during vaccination. Vaccination comprised doses that each held 300 ug of mutant IDH1 20-mer peptide, plus topical imiquimod. Profiled with immunoSEQ multiplex PCR; TCRdb holds only in-frame clones, not every one. The sample has around 50,000 clones, approximately 90% seen once. For these receptors, no antigen is known. The source material was PBMCs, sampled from a glioma patient whose treatment included an IDH1 peptide vaccine. The receptors here all came from a woman in her 40s with glioma.

The chain recombines TRBV4-1 with TRBJ1-3; D unresolved. The germline V gene has CDR1 MGHRA and CDR2 YSYEKL. With 4 bases removed from V and 5 bases from J, the gap between germline ends came to 15 bases. The CDR3 extends over 15 amino acids. The CDR3 bases are TGCGCCAGCAGCCTCATTACGGGATTTCGAAACACCATATATTTT. Protein product: CASSLITGFRNTIYF.

The V gene is TRBV7-2, the J gene TRBJ2-5; possible D gene TRBD2, 6 bases. The CDR3 runs to 14 residues. V gave up 5 bases and J gave up 4 bases, with 14 bases separating them. CDR1 and CDR2 from the germline V gene are SGHTA and FQGNSA. The DNA of the CDR3 is TGTGCCAGCAGCCTCGGTGGGGGGTCAGAGACCCAGTACTTC. Protein sequence: CASSLGGGSETQYF.

This chain links TRBV4-2 with TRBJ1-1; D remains ambiguous. The CDR3 runs to 13 residues. V was cut by 3 bases and J by 1 base, with 6 bases left in between. Germline loops: CDR1 LGHNA, CDR2 YNFKEQ. CDR3 sequence reads: CASSQAGNTEAFF. CDR3 nucleotides: TGTGCCAGCAGCCAGGCAGGGAACACTGAAGCTTTCTTT.

The V call is TRBV7-2, the J call TRBJ2-5; D gene uncertain. The CDR3 covers 14 residues. Germline assignment: CDR1 SGHTA and CDR2 FQGNSA. Trimming removed 1 base at V and 2 bases at J, with 8 bases between. The CDR3: CASSLVSRQETQYF. The CDR3 region has the DNA TGTGCCAGCAGCTTAGTGAGCCGTCAAGAGACCCAGTACTTC. The whole variable domain, filled in from reference TRBV7-2 and TRBJ2-5, reads GAGVSQSPSNKVTEKGKDVELRCDPISGHTALYWYRQSLGQGLEFLIYFQGNSAPDKSGLPSDRFSAERTGGSVSTLTIQRTQQEDSAVYLCASSLVSRQETQYFGPGTRLLVL.

The CDR3 bases are TGTGCCAGCAGTCGACTAGCGGGGACCCAAGAGACCCAGTACTTC. This encodes CASSRLAGTQETQYF. This chain connects TRBV2 to TRBJ2-5; 11 nucleotides line up with TRBD2. Trimming took 5 bases from V and 1 from J; bases not matched to a gene: 3. This CDR3 is built from 15 residues. Germline CDR1 is SNHLY and CDR2 is FYNNEI.

Only a few counts were recorded for this clone. This chain uses TRBV2 with TRBJ1-1, with TRBD1 matching over 9 bases. Germline lookup yields CDR1 SNHLY and CDR2 FYNNEI. This CDR3 comprises 14 residues. Trimming took 4 bases from V and 4 from J; bases not matched to a gene: 4. The CDR3 sequence: CASSAQGARTEAFF. DNA for the CDR3: TGTGCCAGCAGTGCACAGGGGGCGCGCACTGAAGCTTTCTTT. Combining the CDR3 with reference TRBV2 and TRBJ1-1 gives the whole variable domain EPEVTQTPSHQVTQMGQEVILRCVPISNHLYFYWYRQILGQKVEFLVSFYNNEISEKSEIFDDQFSVERPDGSNFTLKIRSTKLEDSAMYFCASSAQGARTEAFFGQGTRLTVV.

The rearrangement links TRBV7-9 to TRBJ2-2, with D hard to call. Germline lookup yields CDR1 SEHNR and CDR2 FQNEAQ (reference sequence). The CDR3 contains 12 residues. V was shortened by 4 bases and J by 6 bases, with 6 bases between the two germline ends. The CDR3: CASSSPPGELFF. In DNA form, the CDR3 reads TGTGCCAGCAGCTCACCTCCCGGGGAGCTGTTTTTT. Variable domain in full (rest from reference TRBV7-9 and TRBJ2-2): DTGVSQNPRHKITKRGQNVTFRCDPISEHNRLYWYRQTLGQGPEFLTYFQNEAQLEKSRLLSDRFSAERPKGSFSTLEIQRTEQGDSAMYLCASSSPPGELFFGEGSRLTVL.

V gene TRBV5-1 combines with J gene TRBJ1-2; no clear D gene. V was trimmed by 4 bases and J by 3 bases, leaving 13 bases between them. The CDR3 length is 14 residues. From germline, CDR1 is SGHRS and CDR2 YFSETQ. CDR3: CASSATGGDYGYTF. The CDR3 DNA is TGCGCCAGCAGCGCGACGGGTGGGGACTATGGCTACACCTTC.

This clone occurred once. The rearrangement uses TRBV5-1 and TRBJ2-7, with D hard to call. CDR3 size: 14 residues. Trimming removed 0 bases at V and 2 bases at J, with 9 bases between. Per germline, CDR1 SGHRS and CDR2 YFSETQ. In DNA, the CDR3 is TGCGCCAGCAGCTTGGTTTCCGAGACCTACGAGCAGTACTTC. Residues: CASSLVSETYEQYF. Full variable domain (missing parts from reference TRBV5-1 and TRBJ2-7): KAGVTQTPRYLIKTRGQQVTLSCSPISGHRSVSWYQQTPGQGLQFLFEYFSETQRNKGNFPGRFSGRQFSNSRSEMNVSTLELGDSALYLCASSLVSETYEQYFGPGTRLTVT.

The V and J genes are TRBV6-6 and TRBJ1-2; 8 bases are shared with TRBD1. This CDR3 contains 14 residues. J lost 8 bases, V lost 5 bases, and 10 bases had no gene match. The germline CDR1 and CDR2 sequences are MNHNY and SVGAGI (reference sequence). The chain's CDR3 is CASSPRTGSGGYTF. DNA for the CDR3: TGTGCCAGCAGTCCGAGGACAGGGTCTGGCGGCTACACCTTC.

The chain joins TRBV4-1 to TRBJ1-2; D uncertain. The CDR3 covers 16 residues. Germline CDR1 and CDR2: MGHRA and YSYEKL. Trimming removed 0 bases from V and 0 bases from J, with 11 bases in between. For the CDR3, the DNA is TGCGCCAGCAGCCAAGATCCCCTAGGCGCTAACTATGGCTACACCTTC. Translated: CASSQDPLGANYGYTF.

The rearrangement links TRBV7-9 to TRBJ1-6; the D is unclear. The CDR3 has 15 residues. From germline, CDR1 is SEHNR and CDR2 FQNEAQ (reference sequence). The V gene lost 2 bases and the J gene lost 10 bases, with 15 bases spanning the gap. In DNA, the CDR3 is TGTGCCAGCAGCTTAAGCGGGCCCTGGGTGTCACCCCTCCACTTT. Its translation is CASSLSGPWVSPLHF.

The chain employs TRBV7-8 and TRBJ2-5, with 7 bases that match TRBD1. Germline V gives CDR1 SGHVS, CDR2 FQNEAQ. This CDR3 is 12 amino acids long. Unmatched junction bases numbered 0, after V lost 5 bases and J lost 3 bases. This CDR3 is CASSTGEETQYF. In DNA form, the CDR3 reads TGTGCCAGCAGCACAGGGGAAGAGACCCAGTACTTC.

V usage is TRBV18 and J usage is TRBJ1-1; D not resolved. This CDR3 has 15 residues. The germline V gene encodes CDR1 KGHSH and CDR2 LQKENI. V was shortened by 5 bases and J by 4 bases, with 17 bases between the two germline ends. CDR3: CASSSLQTGSTEAFF. The CDR3 DNA sequence: TGTGCCAGCTCATCACTACAGACTGGTAGCACTGAAGCTTTCTTT.

The chain employs TRBV7-9 and TRBJ1-1; 8 positions match TRBD1. The CDR3 length is 12 residues. Trimming cost V 5 bases and J 10 bases; bases outside gene matches: 6. Per the germline V gene, CDR1 is SEHNR and CDR2 is FQNEAQ (reference sequence). The CDR3 spells CASSRTGSGAFF. The CDR3 DNA reads as TGTGCCAGCAGCCGGACAGGGTCTGGAGCTTTCTTT.

The J gene is TRBJ2-5, the V gene TRBV19; 14 nucleotides line up with TRBD2. After removal of 0 bases from V and 6 bases from J, the junction contained 6 bases not matched to a gene. From germline, CDR1 is LNHDA and CDR2 SQIVND (reference sequence). The CDR3 loop spans 17 amino acids. The CDR3 loop reads CASSIDGTSGSSKTQYF. Here the CDR3 DNA reads TGTGCCAGTAGTATAGATGGGACTAGCGGGAGTTCGAAGACCCAGTACTTC.

The genes are TRBV19 and TRBJ1-5, with D uncertain. V was trimmed by 3 bases and J by 2 bases, leaving 11 bases between them. There are 15 residues in the CDR3. From germline, CDR1 is LNHDA and CDR2 SQIVND (reference sequence). The CDR3 nucleotides are TGTGCCAGTAGTATTTTTGGTAAGGGCAATCAGCCCCAGCATTTT. It encodes CASSIFGKGNQPQHF. Combining the CDR3 with reference TRBV19 and TRBJ1-5 gives the whole variable domain DGGITQSPKYLFRKEGQNVTLSCEQNLNHDAMYWYRQDPGQGLRLIYYSQIVNDFQKGDIAEGYSVSREKKESFPLTVTSAQKNPTAFYLCASSIFGKGNQPQHFGDGTRLSIL.

The CDR3 DNA reads as TGCGCCAGCAGCTTGACTGGGGACACTGAAGCTTTCTTT. It specifies CASSLTGDTEAFF. The chain combines TRBV5-1 with TRBJ1-1; D uncertain. Germline V gene data show CDR1 as SGHRS and CDR2 as YFSETQ. CDR3 length equals 13 residues. V lost 1 base to trimming and J lost 3 bases, with 7 bases between them.

The chain joins TRBV5-1 to TRBJ2-3; TRBD1 matches at 8 bases. V lost 5 bases to trimming and J lost 4 bases; unmatched junction nucleotides: 9. The length of the CDR3 is 15 residues. Germline CDR1 reads SGHRS; CDR2 reads YFSETQ. The CDR3 reads CASRPGTGLADTQYF. In DNA form, the CDR3 reads TGCGCCAGCAGACCCGGGACAGGCTTGGCAGATACGCAGTATTTT. The whole variable domain, remainder taken from reference TRBV5-1 and TRBJ2-3, is KAGVTQTPRYLIKTRGQQVTLSCSPISGHRSVSWYQQTPGQGLQFLFEYFSETQRNKGNFPGRFSGRQFSNSRSEMNVSTLELGDSALYLCASRPGTGLADTQYFGPGTRLTVL.

A single count supports this clone. The rearrangement uses TRBV30 and TRBJ2-5; D uncertain. Deletions cut 0 bases from V and 5 bases from J, with 10 bases between. The CDR3 runs to 13 residues. CDR1 is GTSNPN and CDR2 is SVGIG in the germline V gene (reference sequence). CDR3 sequence reads: CAWSVRVRETQYF. The CDR3 DNA sequence: TGTGCCTGGAGTGTTAGGGTTCGGGAGACCCAGTACTTC.

As regards this clone: A junction end diverges from the germline sequence, so it may reflect a read error. The rearrangement joins TRBV7-7 to TRBJ2-5; possible D gene TRBD2, 5 bases. This CDR3 spans 11 amino acids. In germline, CDR1 is SSHAT, CDR2 FNYEAQ (reference sequence). The CDR3 DNA sequence: TGTGCTAGCAGCTCGGGGGAGACCCAGTACTTC. Translating gives CASSSGETQYF.

The chain is built from TRBV19 and TRBJ1-2; D call uncertain. V gave up 5 bases and J gave up 4 bases, with 11 bases separating them. In germline, CDR1 is LNHDA, CDR2 SQIVND (reference sequence). This CDR3 contains 13 residues. CDR3 nucleotides: TGTGCCAGTAGTGACGACACCCGCTATGGCTACACCTTC. The encoded protein is CASSDDTRYGYTF.

This clone was found once. V is TRBV2 and J is TRBJ2-2; possibly TRBD1 for D (6 bases). Deletions cut 1 base from V and 3 bases from J, with 9 bases between. The germline CDR1 and CDR2 sequences are SNHLY and FYNNEI. This CDR3 is built from 15 residues. CDR3 region: CASSEGTAYTGELFF. The CDR3, as DNA: TGTGCCAGCAGTGAAGGGACAGCTTACACCGGGGAGCTGTTTTTT.

This clone was seen once. The chain uses TRBV18 and TRBJ1-2, with a weak D call TRBD1 (5 bases). The germline V and J ends were trimmed by 1 base and 8 bases, with 14 bases remaining between them. This CDR3 has 14 amino acids. Germline V gene data show CDR1 as KGHSH and CDR2 as LQKENI. The CDR3 here is CASSPRDGNRGYTF. CDR3 nucleotides: TGTGCCAGCTCACCACGGGACGGAAATAGGGGCTACACCTTC. Variable domain in full (rest from reference TRBV18 and TRBJ1-2): NAGVMQNPRHLVRRRGQEARLRCSPMKGHSHVYWYRQLPEEGLKFMVYLQKENIIDESGMPKERFSAEFPKEGPSILRIQQVVRGDSAAYFCASSPRDGNRGYTFGSGTRLTVV.

This rearrangement joins TRBV19 to TRBJ1-2; TRBD1 matches 9 bases. This CDR3 is built from 16 residues. Germline CDR1 LNHDA, CDR2 SQIVND (reference sequence). After removal of 5 bases from V and 5 bases from J, the junction contained 12 bases not matched to a gene. CDR3 DNA sequence: TGTGCCAGTAGTTCCACCGGGACAGGGAGTTCATATGGCTACACCTTC. Translation gives CASSSTGTGSSYGYTF.

The DNA for the CDR3 is TGTGCCAGCAGTTTCATGGGGCTCGATCAGCCCCAGCATTTT. It codes for CASSFMGLDQPQHF. The genes are TRBV27 and TRBJ1-5; D is perhaps TRBD1 (5 bases). V lost 3 bases and J 5 bases, leaving 11 bases between the germline ends. Germline V CDR1 and CDR2: MNHEY, SMNVEV (reference sequence). The CDR3 extends over 14 amino acids.

The genes are TRBV2 and TRBJ1-2; 9 nucleotides line up with TRBD1. The germline V gene encodes CDR1 SNHLY and CDR2 FYNNEI. The CDR3 length is 14 residues. V dropped 6 bases and J dropped 3; count of bases not matched to a gene: 5. The CDR3 region is CASRGTGRDYGYTF. The CDR3 DNA is TGTGCCAGCAGGGGGACAGGGCGTGACTATGGCTACACCTTC. The full variable domain, with the rest looked up from reference TRBV2 and TRBJ1-2, is EPEVTQTPSHQVTQMGQEVILRCVPISNHLYFYWYRQILGQKVEFLVSFYNNEISEKSEIFDDQFSVERPDGSNFTLKIRSTKLEDSAMYFCASRGTGRDYGYTFGSGTRLTVV.